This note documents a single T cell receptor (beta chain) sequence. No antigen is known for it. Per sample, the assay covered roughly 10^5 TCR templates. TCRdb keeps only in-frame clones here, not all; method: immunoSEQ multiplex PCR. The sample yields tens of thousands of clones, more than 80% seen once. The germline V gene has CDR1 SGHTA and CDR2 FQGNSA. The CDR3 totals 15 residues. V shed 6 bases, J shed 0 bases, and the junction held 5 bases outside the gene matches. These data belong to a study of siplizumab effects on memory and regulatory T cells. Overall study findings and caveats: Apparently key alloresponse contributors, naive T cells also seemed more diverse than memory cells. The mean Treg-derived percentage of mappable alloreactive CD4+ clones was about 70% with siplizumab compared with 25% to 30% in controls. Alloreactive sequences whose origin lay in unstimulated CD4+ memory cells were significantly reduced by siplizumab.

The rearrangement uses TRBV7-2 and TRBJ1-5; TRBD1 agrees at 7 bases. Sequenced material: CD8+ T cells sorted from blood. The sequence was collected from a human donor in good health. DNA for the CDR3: TGTGCCAGCAGGCCCGGGACAGTTAGCAATCAGCCCCAGCATTTT. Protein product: CASRPGTVSNQPQHF.